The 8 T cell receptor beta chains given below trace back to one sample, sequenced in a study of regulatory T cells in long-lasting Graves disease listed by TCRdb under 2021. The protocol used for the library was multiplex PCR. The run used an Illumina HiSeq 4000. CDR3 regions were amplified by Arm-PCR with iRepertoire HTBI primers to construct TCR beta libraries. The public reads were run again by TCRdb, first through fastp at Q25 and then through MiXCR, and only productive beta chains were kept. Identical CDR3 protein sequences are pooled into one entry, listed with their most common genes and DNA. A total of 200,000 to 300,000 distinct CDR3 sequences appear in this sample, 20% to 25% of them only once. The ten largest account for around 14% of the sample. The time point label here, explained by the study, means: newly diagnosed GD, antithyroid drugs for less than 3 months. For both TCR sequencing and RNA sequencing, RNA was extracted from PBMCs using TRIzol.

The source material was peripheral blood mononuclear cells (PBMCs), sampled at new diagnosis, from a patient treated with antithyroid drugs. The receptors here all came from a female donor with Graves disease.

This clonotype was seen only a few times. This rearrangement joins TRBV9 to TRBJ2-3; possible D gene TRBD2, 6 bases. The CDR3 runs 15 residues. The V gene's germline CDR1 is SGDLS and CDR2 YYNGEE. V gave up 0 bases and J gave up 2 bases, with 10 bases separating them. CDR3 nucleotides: TGTGCCAGCAGCGTAGACCTAGCGAACACAGATACGCAGTATTTT. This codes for CASSVDLANTDTQYF.

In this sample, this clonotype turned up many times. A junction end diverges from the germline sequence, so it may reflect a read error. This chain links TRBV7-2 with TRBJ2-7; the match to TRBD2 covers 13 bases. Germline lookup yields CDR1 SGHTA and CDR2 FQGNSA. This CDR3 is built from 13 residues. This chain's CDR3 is CASSSTGTSGTYF. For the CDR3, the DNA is TGTGCCAGCAGCTCCACCGGGACTAGCGGGACCTATTTC.

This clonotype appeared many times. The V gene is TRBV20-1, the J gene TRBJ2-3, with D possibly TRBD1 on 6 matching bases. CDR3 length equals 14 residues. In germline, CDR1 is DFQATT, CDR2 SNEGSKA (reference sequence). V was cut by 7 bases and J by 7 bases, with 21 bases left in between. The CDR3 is CSVPTGGPANTQYF. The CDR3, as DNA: TGCAGTGTTCCGACTGGGGGCCCCGCGAATACGCAGTATTTT.

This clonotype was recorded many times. The CDR3 spells CASSPRTGDDMNTEAFF. The DNA of the CDR3 is TGTGCCAGCAGCCCTCGGACAGGGGACGACATGAACACTGAAGCTTTCTTT. This chain links TRBV7-3 with TRBJ1-1; TRBD1 aligns across 9 bases. The germline V gene has CDR1 SGHTA and CDR2 FQGTGA. Losses at the gene ends were 5 bases for V and 0 bases for J; bases not matched to a gene: 10. This CDR3 contains 17 residues.

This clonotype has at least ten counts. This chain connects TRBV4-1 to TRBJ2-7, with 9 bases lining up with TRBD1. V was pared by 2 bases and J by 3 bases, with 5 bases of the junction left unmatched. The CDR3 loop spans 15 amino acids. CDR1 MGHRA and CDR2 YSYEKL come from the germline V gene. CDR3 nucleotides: TGCGCCAGCAGCCAAAAGGGACAGGGAGACTACGAGCAGTACTTC. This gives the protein CASSQKGQGDYEQYF.

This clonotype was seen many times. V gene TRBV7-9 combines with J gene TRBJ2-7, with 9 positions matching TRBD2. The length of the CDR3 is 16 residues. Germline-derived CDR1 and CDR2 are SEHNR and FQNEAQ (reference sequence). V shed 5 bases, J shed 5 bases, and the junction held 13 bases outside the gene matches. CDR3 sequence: CASSPTSGPQKNEQYF. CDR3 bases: TGTGCCAGCAGCCCGACTAGCGGTCCACAAAAGAACGAGCAGTACTTC.

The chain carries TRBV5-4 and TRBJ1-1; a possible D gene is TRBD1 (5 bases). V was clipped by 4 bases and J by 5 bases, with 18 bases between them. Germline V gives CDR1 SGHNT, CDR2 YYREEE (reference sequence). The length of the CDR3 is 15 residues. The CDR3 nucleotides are TGTGCCAGCAGCAGGGGTGGGGCCGAGGGTACTGAAGCTTTCTTT. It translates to CASSRGGAEGTEAFF. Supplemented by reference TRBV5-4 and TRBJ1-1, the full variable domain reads ETGVTQSPTHLIKTRGQQVTLRCSSQSGHNTVSWYQQALGQGPQFIFQYYREEENGRGNFPPRFSGLQFPNYSSELNVNALELDDSALYLCASSRGGAEGTEAFFGQGTRLTVV.

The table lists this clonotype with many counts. CDR3 sequence (DNA): TGTGCCACGGCTAACCCTAAGGCCGCCTGGGCAGAGACCCAGTACTTC. This encodes CATANPKAAWAETQYF. This chain uses TRBV12-3 or TRBV12-4 with TRBJ2-5, with D unresolved. The CDR3 is 16 residues long. V gave up 10 bases and J gave up 4 bases, with 25 bases separating them.